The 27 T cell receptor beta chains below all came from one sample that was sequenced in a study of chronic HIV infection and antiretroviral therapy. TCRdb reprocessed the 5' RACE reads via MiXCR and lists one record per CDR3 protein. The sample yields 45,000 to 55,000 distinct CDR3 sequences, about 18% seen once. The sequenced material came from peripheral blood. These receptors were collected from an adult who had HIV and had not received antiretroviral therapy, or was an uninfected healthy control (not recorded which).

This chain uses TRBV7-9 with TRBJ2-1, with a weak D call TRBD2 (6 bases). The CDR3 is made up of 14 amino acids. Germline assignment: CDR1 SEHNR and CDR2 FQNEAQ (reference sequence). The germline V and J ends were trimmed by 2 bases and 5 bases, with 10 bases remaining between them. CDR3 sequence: CASSLTSPNNEQFF. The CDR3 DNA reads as TGTGCCAGCAGCTTAACTAGCCCTAACAATGAGCAGTTCTTC.

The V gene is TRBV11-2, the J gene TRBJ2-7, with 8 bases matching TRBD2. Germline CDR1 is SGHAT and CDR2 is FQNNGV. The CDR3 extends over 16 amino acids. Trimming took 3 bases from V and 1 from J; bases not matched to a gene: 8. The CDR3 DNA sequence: TGTGCCAGCAGCTTTTCCACCGGGACTAGTTCCTACGAGCAGTACTTC. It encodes CASSFSTGTSSYEQYF.

CDR3 sequence reads: CASSLGQGRNYGYTF. DNA for the CDR3: TGCGCCAGCAGCCTGGGACAGGGTAGGAACTATGGCTACACCTTC. V and J are TRBV5-1 and TRBJ1-2; the match to TRBD1 covers 9 bases. In germline, CDR1 is SGHRS, CDR2 YFSETQ. The CDR3 totals 15 residues. With 4 bases clipped from V and 2 bases from J, the junction kept 6 bases outside the gene matches.

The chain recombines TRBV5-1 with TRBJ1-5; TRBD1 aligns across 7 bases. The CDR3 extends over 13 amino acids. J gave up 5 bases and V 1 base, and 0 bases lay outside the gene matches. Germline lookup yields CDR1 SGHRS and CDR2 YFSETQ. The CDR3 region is CASSLTGDQPQHF. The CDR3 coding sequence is TGCGCCAGCAGCTTGACAGGGGATCAGCCCCAGCATTTT.

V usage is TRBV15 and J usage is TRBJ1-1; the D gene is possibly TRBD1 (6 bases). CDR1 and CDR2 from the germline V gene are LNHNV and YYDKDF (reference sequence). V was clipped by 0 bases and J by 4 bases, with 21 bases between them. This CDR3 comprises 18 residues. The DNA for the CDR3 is TGTGCCACCAGCAGAGATAGGGGGAATCTGGGGCCGGGCACTGAAGCTTTCTTT. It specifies CATSRDRGNLGPGTEAFF.

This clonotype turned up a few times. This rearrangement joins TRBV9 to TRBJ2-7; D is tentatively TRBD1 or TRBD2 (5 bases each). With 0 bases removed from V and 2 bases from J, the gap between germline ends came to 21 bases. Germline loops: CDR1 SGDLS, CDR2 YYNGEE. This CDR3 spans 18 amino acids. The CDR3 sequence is CASSVGMGPLAPPYEQYF. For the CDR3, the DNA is TGTGCCAGCAGCGTAGGAATGGGACCGCTCGCGCCCCCCTACGAGCAGTACTTC.

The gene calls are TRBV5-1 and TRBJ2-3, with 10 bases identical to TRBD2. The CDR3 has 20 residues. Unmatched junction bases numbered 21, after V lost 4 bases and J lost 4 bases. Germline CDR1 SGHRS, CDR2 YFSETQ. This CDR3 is CASSPTRGLAGVLGADTQYF. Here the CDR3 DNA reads TGCGCCAGCAGCCCAACGAGGGGGCTAGCGGGAGTCCTAGGGGCAGATACGCAGTATTTT.

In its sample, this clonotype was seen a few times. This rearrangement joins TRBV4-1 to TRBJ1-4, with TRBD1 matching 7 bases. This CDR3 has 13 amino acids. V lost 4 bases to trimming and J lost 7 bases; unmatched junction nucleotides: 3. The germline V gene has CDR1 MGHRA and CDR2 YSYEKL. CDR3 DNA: TGCGCCAGCAGCCCTACAGGGGTTGAAAAACTGTTTTTT. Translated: CASSPTGVEKLFF.

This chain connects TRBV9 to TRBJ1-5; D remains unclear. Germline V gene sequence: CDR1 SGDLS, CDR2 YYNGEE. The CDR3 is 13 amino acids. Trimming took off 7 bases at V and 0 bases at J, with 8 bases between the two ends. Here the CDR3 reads CASGESSNQPQHF. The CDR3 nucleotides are TGTGCCAGCGGAGAGAGTAGCAATCAGCCCCAGCATTTT.

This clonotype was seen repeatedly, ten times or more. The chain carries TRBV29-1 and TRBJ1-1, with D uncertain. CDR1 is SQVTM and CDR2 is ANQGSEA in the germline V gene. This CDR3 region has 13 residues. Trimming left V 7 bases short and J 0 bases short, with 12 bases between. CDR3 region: CSGLDGVNTEAFF. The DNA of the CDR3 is TGCAGCGGGCTTGATGGGGTGAACACTGAAGCTTTCTTT.

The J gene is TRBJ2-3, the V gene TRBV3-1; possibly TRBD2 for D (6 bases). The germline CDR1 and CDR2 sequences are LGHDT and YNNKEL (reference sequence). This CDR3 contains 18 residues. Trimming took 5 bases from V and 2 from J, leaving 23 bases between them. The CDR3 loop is CASSFRLRLDRDTDTQYF. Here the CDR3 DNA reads TGTGCCAGCAGCTTCCGATTGAGACTAGACCGGGACACAGATACGCAGTATTTT.

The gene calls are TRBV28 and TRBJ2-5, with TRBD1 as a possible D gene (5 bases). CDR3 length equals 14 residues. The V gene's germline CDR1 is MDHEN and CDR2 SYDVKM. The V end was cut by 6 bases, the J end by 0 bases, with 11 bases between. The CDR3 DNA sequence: TGTGCCAGCAGCCAGACAGTGTACCAAGAGACCCAGTACTTC. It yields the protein CASSQTVYQETQYF.

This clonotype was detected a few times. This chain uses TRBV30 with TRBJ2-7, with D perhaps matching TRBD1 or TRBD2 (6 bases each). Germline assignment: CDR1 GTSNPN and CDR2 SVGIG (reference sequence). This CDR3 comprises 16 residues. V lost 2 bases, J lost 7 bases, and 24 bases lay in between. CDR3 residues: CAWSPPRTVSGGEQYF. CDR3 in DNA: TGTGCCTGGAGTCCCCCAAGGACAGTCAGTGGGGGGGAGCAGTACTTC.

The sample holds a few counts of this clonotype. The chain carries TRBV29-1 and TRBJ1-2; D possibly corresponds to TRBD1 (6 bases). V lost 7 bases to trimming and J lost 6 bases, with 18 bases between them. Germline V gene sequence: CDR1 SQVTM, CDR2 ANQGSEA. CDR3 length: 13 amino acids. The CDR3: CSANLGGRDGYTF. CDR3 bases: TGCAGCGCCAATCTGGGGGGCAGAGATGGCTACACCTTC.

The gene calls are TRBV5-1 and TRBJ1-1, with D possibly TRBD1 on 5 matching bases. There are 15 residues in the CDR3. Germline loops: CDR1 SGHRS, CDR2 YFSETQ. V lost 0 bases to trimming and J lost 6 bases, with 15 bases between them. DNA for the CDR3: TGCGCCAGCAGCTTGGGGGGCGCGGAAACATCTGAAGCTTTCTTT. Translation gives CASSLGGAETSEAFF. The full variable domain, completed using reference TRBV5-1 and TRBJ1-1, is KAGVTQTPRYLIKTRGQQVTLSCSPISGHRSVSWYQQTPGQGLQFLFEYFSETQRNKGNFPGRFSGRQFSNSRSEMNVSTLELGDSALYLCASSLGGAETSEAFFGQGTRLTVV.

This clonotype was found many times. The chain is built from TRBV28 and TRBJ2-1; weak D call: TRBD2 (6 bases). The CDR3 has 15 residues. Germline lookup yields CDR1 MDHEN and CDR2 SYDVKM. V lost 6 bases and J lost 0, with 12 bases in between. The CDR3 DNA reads TGTGCCAGCAGGAAGCGGGTAAGCTCCTACAATGAGCAGTTCTTC. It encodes CASRKRVSSYNEQFF.

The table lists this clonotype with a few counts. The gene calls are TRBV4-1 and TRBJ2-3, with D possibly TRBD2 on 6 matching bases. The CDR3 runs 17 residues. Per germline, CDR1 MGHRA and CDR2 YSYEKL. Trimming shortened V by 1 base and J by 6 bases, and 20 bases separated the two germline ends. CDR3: CASSQVWRGDGMDTQYF. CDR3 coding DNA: TGCGCCAGCAGCCAAGTGTGGCGGGGAGACGGTATGGATACGCAGTATTTT.

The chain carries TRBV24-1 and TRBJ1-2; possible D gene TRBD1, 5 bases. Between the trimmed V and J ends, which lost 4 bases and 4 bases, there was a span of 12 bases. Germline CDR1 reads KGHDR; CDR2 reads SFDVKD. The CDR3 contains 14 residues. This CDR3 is CATSESGSGYGYTF. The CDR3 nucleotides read TGTGCCACCAGTGAGTCAGGGAGCGGCTATGGCTACACCTTC.

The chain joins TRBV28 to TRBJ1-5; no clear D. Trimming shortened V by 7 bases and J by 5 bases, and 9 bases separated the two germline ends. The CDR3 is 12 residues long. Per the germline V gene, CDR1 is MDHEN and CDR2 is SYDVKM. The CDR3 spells CASISRYQPQHF. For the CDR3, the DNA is TGTGCCAGCATTAGTAGGTATCAGCCCCAGCATTTT.

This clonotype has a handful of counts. CDR3 DNA sequence: TGCGCCAGCAGCCATCGGCCGGCGGGTCGAGGTGGAGAGACCCAGTACTTC. This codes for CASSHRPAGRGGETQYF. The chain links TRBV4-1 to TRBJ2-5; D might be TRBD2 (5 bases). Germline values: CDR1 MGHRA, CDR2 YSYEKL. The CDR3 runs to 17 residues. Trimming cost V 3 bases and J 4 bases, with 21 bases left between them.

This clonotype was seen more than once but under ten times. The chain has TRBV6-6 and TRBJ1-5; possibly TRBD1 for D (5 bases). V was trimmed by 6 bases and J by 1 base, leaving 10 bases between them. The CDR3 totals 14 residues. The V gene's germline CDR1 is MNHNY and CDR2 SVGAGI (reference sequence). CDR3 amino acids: CASSLRGSNQPQHF. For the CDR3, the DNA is TGTGCCAGCAGCCTAAGGGGCAGCAATCAGCCCCAGCATTTT.

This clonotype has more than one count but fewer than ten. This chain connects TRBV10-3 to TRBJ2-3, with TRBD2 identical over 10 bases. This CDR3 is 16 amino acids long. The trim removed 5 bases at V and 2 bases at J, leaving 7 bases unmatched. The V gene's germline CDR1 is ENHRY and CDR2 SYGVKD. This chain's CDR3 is CAISSLAGASTDTQYF. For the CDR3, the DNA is TGTGCCATCAGTTCCCTAGCGGGAGCGTCCACAGATACGCAGTATTTT.

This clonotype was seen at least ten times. Written as DNA, the CDR3 is TGTGCCAGCAAAGCACTAGCGGAGACCGGGGAGCTGTTTTTT. Protein product: CASKALAETGELFF. The chain combines TRBV6-4 with TRBJ2-2; 8 bases align to TRBD2. Germline CDR1 is MRHNA and CDR2 is SNTAGT. This CDR3 spans 14 amino acids. V dropped 7 bases and J dropped 5; count of bases not matched to a gene: 6.

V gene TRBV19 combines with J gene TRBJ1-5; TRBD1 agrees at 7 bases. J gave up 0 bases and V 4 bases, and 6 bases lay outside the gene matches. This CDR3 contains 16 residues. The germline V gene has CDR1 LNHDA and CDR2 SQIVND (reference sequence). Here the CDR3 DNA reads TGTGCCAGTAGTACCCGACAGGGAATTAGCAATCAGCCCCAGCATTTT. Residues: CASSTRQGISNQPQHF.

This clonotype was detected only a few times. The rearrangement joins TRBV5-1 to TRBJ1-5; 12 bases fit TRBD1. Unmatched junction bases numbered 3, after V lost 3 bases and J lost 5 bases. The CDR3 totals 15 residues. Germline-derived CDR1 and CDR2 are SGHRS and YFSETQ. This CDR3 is CASSYGTGGDQPQHF. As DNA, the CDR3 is TGCGCCAGCAGCTACGGGACAGGGGGCGATCAGCCCCAGCATTTT.

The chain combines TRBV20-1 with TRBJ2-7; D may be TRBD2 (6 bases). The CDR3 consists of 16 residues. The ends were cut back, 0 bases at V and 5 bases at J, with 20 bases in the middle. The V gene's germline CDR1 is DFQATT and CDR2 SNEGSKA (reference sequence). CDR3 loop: CSARDSGPGRMNEQYF. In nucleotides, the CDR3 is TGCAGTGCTAGAGATAGCGGTCCAGGGCGGATGAACGAGCAGTACTTC.

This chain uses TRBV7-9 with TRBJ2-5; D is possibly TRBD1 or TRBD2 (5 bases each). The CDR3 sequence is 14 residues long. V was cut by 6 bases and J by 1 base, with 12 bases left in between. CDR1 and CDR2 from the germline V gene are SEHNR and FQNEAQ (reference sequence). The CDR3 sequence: CASRLPGPQETQYF. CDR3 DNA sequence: TGTGCCAGCAGGCTTCCGGGACCCCAAGAGACCCAGTACTTC.